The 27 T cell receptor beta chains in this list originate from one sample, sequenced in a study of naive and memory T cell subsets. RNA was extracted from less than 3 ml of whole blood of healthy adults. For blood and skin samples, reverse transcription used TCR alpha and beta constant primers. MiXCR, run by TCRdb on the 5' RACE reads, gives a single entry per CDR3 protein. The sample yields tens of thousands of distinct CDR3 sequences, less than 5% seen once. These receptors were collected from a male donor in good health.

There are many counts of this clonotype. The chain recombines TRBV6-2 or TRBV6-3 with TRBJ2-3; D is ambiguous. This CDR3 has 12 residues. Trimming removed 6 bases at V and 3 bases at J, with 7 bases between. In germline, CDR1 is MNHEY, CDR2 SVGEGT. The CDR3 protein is CASRTQTDTQYF. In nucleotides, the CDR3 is TGTGCCAGCAGAACCCAGACAGATACGCAGTATTTT.

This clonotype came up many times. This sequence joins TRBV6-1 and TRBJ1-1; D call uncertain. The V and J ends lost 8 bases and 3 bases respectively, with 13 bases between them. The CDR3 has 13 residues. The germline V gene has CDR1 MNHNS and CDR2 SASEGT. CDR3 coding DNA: TGTGCCAGCCGGGGTCTGGCGGACACTGAAGCTTTCTTT. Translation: CASRGLADTEAFF.

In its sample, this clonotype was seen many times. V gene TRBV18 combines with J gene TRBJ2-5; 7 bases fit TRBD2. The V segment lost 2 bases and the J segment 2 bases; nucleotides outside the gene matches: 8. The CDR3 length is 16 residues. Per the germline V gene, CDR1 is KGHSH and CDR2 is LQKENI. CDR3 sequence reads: CASSPIRGLPQETQYF. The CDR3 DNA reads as TGTGCCAGCTCACCAATAAGGGGACTACCTCAAGAGACCCAGTACTTC.

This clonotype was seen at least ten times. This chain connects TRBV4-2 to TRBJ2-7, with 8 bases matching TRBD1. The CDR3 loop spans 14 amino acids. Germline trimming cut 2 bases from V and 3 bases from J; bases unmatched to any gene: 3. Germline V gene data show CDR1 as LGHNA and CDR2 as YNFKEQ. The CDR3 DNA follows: TGTGCCAGCAGCCAAACGACAGGGGACTACGAGCAGTACTTC. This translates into CASSQTTGDYEQYF.

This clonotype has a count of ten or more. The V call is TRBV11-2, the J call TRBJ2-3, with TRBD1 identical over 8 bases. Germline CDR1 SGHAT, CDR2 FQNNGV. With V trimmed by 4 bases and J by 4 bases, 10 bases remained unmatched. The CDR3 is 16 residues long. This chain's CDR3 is CASSSRQGIGADTQYF. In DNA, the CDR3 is TGTGCCAGCAGCTCGAGACAGGGGATAGGGGCAGATACGCAGTATTTT. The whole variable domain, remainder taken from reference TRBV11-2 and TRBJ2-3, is EAGVAQSPRYKIIEKRQSVAFWCNPISGHATLYWYQQILGQGPKLLIQFQNNGVVDDSQLPKDRFSAERLKGVDSTLKIQPAKLEDSAVYLCASSSRQGIGADTQYFGPGTRLTVL.

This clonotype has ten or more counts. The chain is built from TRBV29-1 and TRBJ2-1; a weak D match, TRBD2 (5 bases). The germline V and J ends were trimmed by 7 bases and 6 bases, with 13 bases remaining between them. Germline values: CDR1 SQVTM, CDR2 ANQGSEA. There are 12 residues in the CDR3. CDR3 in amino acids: CSGKSGRNEQFF. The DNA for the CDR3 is TGCAGCGGGAAGAGCGGACGCAATGAGCAGTTCTTC.

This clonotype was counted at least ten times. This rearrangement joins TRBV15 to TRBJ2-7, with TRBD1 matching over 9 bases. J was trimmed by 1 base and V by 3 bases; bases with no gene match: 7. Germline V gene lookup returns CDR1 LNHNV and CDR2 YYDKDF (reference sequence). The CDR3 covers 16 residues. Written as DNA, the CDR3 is TGTGCCACCAGCAGGGAATGGGACAGGGCTTCCTACGAGCAGTACTTC. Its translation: CATSREWDRASYEQYF. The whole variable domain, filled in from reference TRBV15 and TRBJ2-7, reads DAMVIQNPRYQVTQFGKPVTLSCSQTLNHNVMYWYQQKSSQAPKLLFHYYDKDFNNEADTPDNFQSRRPNTSFCFLDIRSPGLGDTAMYLCATSREWDRASYEQYFGPGTRLTVT.

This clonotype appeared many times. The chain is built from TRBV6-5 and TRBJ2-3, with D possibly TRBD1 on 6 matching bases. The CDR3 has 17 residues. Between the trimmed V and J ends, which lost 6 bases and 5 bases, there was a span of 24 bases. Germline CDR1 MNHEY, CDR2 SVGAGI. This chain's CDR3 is CASSLEAPSQGRDTQYF. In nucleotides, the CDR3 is TGTGCCAGCAGCCTCGAAGCCCCGTCACAGGGAAGAGATACGCAGTATTTT.

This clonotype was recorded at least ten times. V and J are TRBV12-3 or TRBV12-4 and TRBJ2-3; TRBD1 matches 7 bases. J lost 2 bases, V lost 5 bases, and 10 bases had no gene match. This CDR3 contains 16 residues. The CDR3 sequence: CASSPGGTRATDTQYF. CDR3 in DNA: TGTGCCAGCAGTCCAGGGGGAACGCGGGCCACAGATACGCAGTATTTT.

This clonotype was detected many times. In DNA form, the CDR3 reads TGTGCCAGCAGCGGGACTAGCGGGAGTTTCACCGGGGAGCTGTTTTTT. It translates to CASSGTSGSFTGELFF. This chain joins TRBV9 and TRBJ2-2; 13 bases match TRBD2. The CDR3 loop spans 16 amino acids. V trimming: 3 bases; J trimming: 4 bases; junction bases outside the gene matches: 3. The V gene's germline CDR1 is SGDLS and CDR2 YYNGEE.

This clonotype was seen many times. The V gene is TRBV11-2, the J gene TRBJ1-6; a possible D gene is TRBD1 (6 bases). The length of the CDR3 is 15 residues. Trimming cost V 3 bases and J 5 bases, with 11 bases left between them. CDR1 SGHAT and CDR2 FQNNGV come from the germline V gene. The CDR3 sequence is CASSFGQLHNSPLHF. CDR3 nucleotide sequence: TGTGCCAGCAGCTTTGGACAGCTACATAATTCACCCCTCCACTTT. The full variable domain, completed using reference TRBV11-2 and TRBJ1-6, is EAGVAQSPRYKIIEKRQSVAFWCNPISGHATLYWYQQILGQGPKLLIQFQNNGVVDDSQLPKDRFSAERLKGVDSTLKIQPAKLEDSAVYLCASSFGQLHNSPLHFGNGTRLTVT.

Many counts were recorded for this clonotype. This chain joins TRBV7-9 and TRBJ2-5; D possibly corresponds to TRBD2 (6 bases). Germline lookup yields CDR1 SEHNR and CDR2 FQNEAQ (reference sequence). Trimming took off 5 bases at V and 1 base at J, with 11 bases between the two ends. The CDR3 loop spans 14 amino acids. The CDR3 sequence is CASSPGGTQETQYF. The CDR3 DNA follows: TGTGCCAGCAGCCCCGGGGGTACCCAAGAGACCCAGTACTTC.

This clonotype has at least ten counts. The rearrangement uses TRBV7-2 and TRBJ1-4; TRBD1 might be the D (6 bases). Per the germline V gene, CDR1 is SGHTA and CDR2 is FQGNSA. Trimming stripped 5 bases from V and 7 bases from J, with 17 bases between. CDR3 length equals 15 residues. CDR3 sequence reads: CASSPDGGGGEKLFF. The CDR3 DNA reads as TGTGCCAGCAGCCCCGACGGAGGGGGAGGTGAAAAACTGTTTTTT.

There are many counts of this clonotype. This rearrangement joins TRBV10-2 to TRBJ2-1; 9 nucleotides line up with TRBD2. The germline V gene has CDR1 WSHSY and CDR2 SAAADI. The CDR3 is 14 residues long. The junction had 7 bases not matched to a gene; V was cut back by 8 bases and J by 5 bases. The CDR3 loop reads CASRNSGGDNEQFF. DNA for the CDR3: TGCGCCAGCCGTAATAGCGGGGGAGACAATGAGCAGTTCTTC.

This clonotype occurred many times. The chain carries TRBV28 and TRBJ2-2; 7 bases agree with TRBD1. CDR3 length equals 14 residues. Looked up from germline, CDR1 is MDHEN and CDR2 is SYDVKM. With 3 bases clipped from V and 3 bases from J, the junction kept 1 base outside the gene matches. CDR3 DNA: TGTGCCAGCAGTTTGGGGACAGACACCGGGGAGCTGTTTTTT. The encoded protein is CASSLGTDTGELFF. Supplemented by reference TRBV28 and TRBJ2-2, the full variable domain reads DVKVTQSSRYLVKRTGEKVFLECVQDMDHENMFWYRQDPGLGLRLIYFSYDVKMKEKGDIPEGYSVSREKKERFSLILESASTNQTSMYLCASSLGTDTGELFFGEGSRLTVL.

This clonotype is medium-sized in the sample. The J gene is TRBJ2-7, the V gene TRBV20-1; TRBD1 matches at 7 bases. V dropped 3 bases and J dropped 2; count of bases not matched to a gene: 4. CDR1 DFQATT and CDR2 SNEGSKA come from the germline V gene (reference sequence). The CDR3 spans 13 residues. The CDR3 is CSASTGEPYEQYF. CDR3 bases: TGCAGTGCTAGTACAGGGGAACCCTACGAGCAGTACTTC.

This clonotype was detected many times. CDR3 amino acids: CASSTGGGYEQYF. The DNA of the CDR3 is TGTGCCAGTAGCACCGGGGGGGGTTACGAGCAGTACTTC. J is TRBJ2-7 and V is TRBV19; 8 bases are shared with TRBD2. After removal of 6 bases from V and 4 bases from J, the junction contained 5 bases not matched to a gene. CDR1 LNHDA and CDR2 SQIVND come from the germline V gene (reference sequence). The CDR3 has 13 amino acids.

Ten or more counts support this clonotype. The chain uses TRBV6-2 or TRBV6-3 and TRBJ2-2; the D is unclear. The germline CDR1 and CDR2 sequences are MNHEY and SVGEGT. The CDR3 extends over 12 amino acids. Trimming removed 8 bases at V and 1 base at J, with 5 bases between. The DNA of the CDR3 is TGTGCCAGCGAGGAGAACACCGGGGAGCTGTTTTTT. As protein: CASEENTGELFF.

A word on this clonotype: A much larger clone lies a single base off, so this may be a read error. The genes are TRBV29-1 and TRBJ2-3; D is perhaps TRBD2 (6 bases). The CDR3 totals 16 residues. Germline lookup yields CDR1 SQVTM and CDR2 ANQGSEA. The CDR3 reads CGGSRVAELNTDTQYF. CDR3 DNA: TGCGGCGGCTCGAGGGTAGCGGAGCTTAACACAGATACGCAGTATTTT.

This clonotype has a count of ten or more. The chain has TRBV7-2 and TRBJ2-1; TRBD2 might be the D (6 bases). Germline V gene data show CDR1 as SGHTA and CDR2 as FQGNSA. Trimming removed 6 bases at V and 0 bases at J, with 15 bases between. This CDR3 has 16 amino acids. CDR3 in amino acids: CASRPSSAGSYNEQFF. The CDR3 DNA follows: TGTGCCAGCAGGCCTTCTAGCGCCGGCTCCTACAATGAGCAGTTCTTC.

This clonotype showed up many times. Here the CDR3 reads CASSPSTSGLSTDTQYF. The DNA of the CDR3 is TGTGCCAGCAGCCCGTCGACTAGCGGGCTTAGCACAGATACGCAGTATTTT. The chain joins TRBV28 to TRBJ2-3, with TRBD2 matching 10 bases. The J segment lost 0 bases and the V segment lost 6 bases, leaving 9 bases of the junction unmatched. Germline V gives CDR1 MDHEN, CDR2 SYDVKM. CDR3 length: 17 amino acids. Drawing the rest from reference TRBV28 and TRBJ2-3, the complete variable domain is DVKVTQSSRYLVKRTGEKVFLECVQDMDHENMFWYRQDPGLGLRLIYFSYDVKMKEKGDIPEGYSVSREKKERFSLILESASTNQTSMYLCASSPSTSGLSTDTQYFGPGTRLTVL.

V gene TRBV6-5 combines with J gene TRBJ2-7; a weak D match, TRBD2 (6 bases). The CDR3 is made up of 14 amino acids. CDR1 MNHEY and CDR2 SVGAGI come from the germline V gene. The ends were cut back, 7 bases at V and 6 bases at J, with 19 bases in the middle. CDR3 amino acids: CASIKLGRTTEQYF. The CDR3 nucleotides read TGTGCCAGCATCAAACTGGGACGGACTACCGAGCAGTACTTC.

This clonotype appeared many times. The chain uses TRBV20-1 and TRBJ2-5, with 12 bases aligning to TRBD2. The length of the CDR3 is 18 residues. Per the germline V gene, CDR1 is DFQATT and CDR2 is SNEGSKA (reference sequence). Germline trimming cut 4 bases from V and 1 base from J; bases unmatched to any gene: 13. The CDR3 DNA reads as TGCAGTGCTACCCCCCTAGCGGGAGGGCCCCCAGTCCAAGAGACCCAGTACTTC. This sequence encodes CSATPLAGGPPVQETQYF.

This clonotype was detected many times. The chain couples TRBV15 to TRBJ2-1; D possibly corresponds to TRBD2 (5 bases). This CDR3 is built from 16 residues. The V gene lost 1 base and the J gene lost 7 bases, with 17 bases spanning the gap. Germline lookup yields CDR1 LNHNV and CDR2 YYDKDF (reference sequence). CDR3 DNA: TGTGCCACCAGCAGAGGGTCAGGCGGGCGCATAAATGAGCAGTTCTTC. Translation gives CATSRGSGGRINEQFF.

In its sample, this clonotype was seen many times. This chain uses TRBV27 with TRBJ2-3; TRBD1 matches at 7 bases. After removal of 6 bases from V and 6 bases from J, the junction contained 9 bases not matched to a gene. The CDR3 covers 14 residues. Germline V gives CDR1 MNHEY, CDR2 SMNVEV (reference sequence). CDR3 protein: CASSQNRGQDTQYF. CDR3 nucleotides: TGTGCCAGCAGCCAAAACCGGGGACAGGATACGCAGTATTTT.

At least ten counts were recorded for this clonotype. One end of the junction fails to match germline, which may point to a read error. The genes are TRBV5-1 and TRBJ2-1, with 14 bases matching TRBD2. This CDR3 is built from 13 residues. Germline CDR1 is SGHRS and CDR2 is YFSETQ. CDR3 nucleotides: TGCGCCAGCAGCGAGGGGACTAGCGGGGGACTAATCTTC. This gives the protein CASSEGTSGGLIF.

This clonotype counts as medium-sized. CDR3 in amino acids: CSARGRTGVVYEQYF. The CDR3 region has the DNA TGCAGTGCTAGGGGAAGGACAGGGGTGGTCTACGAGCAGTACTTC. The J gene is TRBJ2-7, the V gene TRBV20-1; 9 nucleotides agree with TRBD1. In germline, CDR1 is DFQATT, CDR2 SNEGSKA (reference sequence). The CDR3 is 15 amino acids. J lost 3 bases, V lost 3 bases, and 9 bases had no gene match.